The table lists the clone carrying this T cell receptor beta chain with many counts. Its antigen remains unidentified. TCRdb re-called the 5' RACE reads through MiXCR, storing one row per CDR3 protein. Among 350,000 or so distinct CDR3 sequences listed, roughly 12% were seen once. The sample is drawn from a study of CD8 T cells in ankylosing spondylitis. Study outcomes and limitations: Disease-linked clones were CD8+ and relatively rare in peripheral blood.

V shed 3 bases and J 5 bases; nucleotides not matched to a gene: 11. The CDR3 has 16 residues. Germline-derived CDR1 and CDR2 are SGHRS and YFSETQ. The sample was blood, either unsorted or a sorted T cell fraction (not recorded which). The V and J genes are TRBV5-1 and TRBJ2-5, with 9 bases identical to TRBD2. The receptor comes from a female donor with ankylosing spondylitis or in good health (not recorded which). CDR3 DNA: TGCGCCAGCAGCTACCAGCGGGGGGCCCCCCTGGAGACCCAGTACTTC. This sequence encodes CASSYQRGAPLETQYF.